Below, one TCR beta chain is given with its context. It lacks a known antigen. Within one base of it there is no much larger clone, and no base qualities were kept. Inclusive of the bounding cysteine and phenylalanine, the CDR3 is 15 residues long. Only the CDR3 part of the read is kept: 45 bases, read in frame from the first base. CDR1 is given as SGHRS and CDR2 as YFSETQ, both from the germline V gene. Trimming accounts for 4 bases at V and 2 bases at J, while the number of junction bases matched to no gene is 6. The time point label corresponds to: baseline before first vaccination. The label giving this sample's treatment or condition can be read as: meningococcal conjugate vaccine given as trial control. Samples from vaccinated people were obtained from the UK trials COV001 and COV002, which included a single-blind randomized controlled phase 2/3 trial of AZD1222 (ChAdOx1 nCoV-19) in healthy adults. For TCRbeta chain sequencing, PBMC samples from trial participants were taken at day 0 and at day 28 after the second dose.

These data are taken from a study of T cell responses to AZD1222 COVID-19 vaccine listed by TCRdb under 2021. About the full investigation: TCR sequencing covered roughly 230 trial participants: 200 to 210 given two doses of AZD1222 and around 26 given two doses of MenACWY control vaccine. Trial participants were enrolled by age into subgroups of 18-55, 56-69 and 70-plus years, and 148, 28 and 57 TCR-sequenced participants, respectively, were included in these subgroups.

The CDR3 regions of human TCRbeta chains were analyzed by immunosequencing. Per the authors' processing: Repertoire TCRs were checked for matches against a reference library of SARS-CoV-2-specific TCRs that had been generated using the MIRA antigen-specificity platform. Breadth was defined as the fraction of unique TCRs that were SARS-CoV-2-associated. Depth was defined as the fraction of total T cells that were SARS-CoV-2-associated. Using the MIRA data, each spike-specific TCR was mapped to the spike region that the TCR reacts to and placed in a CD4 or CD8 class. Log10-transformed breadth and depth values were compared by one-way ANOVA with Sidak's multiple comparisons tests. Imported from immuneACCESS, the table was reduced by TCRdb to in-frame sequences with V and J called. These copies leave out some clones; in studies compared against another copy, an unresolved V gene accounts for under half, and the cause of the remainder is not known. For V, J and clone size, that table is used; D and trimming come from the DNA. In all, the sample holds roughly 180,000 clones, and around 87% of those were seen once. The ten largest clonotypes hold less than 3% of the sample.

Here is what the overall study found, with its caveats: Spike-specific TCR breadth and depth rose significantly after two AZD1222 doses compared with day 0 and with MenACWY recipients. Participants were mostly white British, with more females than males. The authors suggested clonal diversity may have been underestimated. The 56-69-year group was small, and its depth increase did not reach significance, likely because of low power. Because no samples from the day 14 peak response were available, repertoires could be characterized only after the peak T cell response. The vaccine-associated CD4 TCRs covered the entire spike protein, and the dominant responses fell in regions 160-218 and 743-854. Conclusions about previously exposed vaccinees are limited because only a handful of AZD1222 recipients were SARS-CoV-2 seropositive at baseline. Epitopes outside the regions mutated in the B.1.351 and B.1.1.7 variants were reportedly recognized by nearly half of the unique spike-specific TCRs.

The clonotype was recovered from an adult in good health. The chain uses TRBV5-1 and TRBJ2-3; 8 nucleotides in the junction match TRBD1. The sample here was peripheral blood, taken on day 0 of MenACWY control vaccination. The nucleotide sequence reads TGCGCCAGCAGCCTGGGACAGGTGTTCACAGATACGCAGTATTTT. Translated, it reads CASSLGQVFTDTQYF.